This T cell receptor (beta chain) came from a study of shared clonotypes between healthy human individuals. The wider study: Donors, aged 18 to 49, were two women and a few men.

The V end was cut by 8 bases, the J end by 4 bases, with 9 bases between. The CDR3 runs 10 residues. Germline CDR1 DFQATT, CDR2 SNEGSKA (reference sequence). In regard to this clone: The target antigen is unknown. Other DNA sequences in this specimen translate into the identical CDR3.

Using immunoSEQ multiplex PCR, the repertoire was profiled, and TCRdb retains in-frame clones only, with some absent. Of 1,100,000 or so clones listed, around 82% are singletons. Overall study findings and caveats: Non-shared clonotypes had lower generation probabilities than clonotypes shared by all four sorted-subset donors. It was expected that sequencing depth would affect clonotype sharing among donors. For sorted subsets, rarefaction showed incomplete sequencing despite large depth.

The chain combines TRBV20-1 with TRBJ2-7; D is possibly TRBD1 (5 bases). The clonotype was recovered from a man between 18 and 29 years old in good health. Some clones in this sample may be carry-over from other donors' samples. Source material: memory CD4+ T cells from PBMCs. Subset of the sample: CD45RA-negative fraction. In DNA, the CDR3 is TGCAGTCCAGGGTCTTACGAGCAGTACTTC. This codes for CSPGSYEQYF.